This TCR beta chain comes out of a study of blood T cell repertoires in COVID-19. The V segment lost 1 base and the J segment 5 bases; nucleotides outside the gene matches: 7. CDR1 SGHTA and CDR2 FQGNSA come from the germline V gene. The CDR3 extends over 16 amino acids. Profiled with immunoSEQ multiplex PCR; TCRdb holds only in-frame clones, not every one. The sample includes under 150,000 clones, roughly 84% seen only once; the top ten take roughly 5.5%. The TCR sequence derives from a woman in her forties or fifties who had been exposed to COVID-19. Input material: PBMCs or T cells enriched from blood (not recorded which). The genes are TRBV7-2 and TRBJ2-2; 7 bases match TRBD1. This chain's CDR3 is CASSLVTGFETGELFF. The CDR3 DNA reads TGTGCCAGCAGCTTAGTGACAGGGTTTGAAACCGGGGAGCTGTTTTTT.